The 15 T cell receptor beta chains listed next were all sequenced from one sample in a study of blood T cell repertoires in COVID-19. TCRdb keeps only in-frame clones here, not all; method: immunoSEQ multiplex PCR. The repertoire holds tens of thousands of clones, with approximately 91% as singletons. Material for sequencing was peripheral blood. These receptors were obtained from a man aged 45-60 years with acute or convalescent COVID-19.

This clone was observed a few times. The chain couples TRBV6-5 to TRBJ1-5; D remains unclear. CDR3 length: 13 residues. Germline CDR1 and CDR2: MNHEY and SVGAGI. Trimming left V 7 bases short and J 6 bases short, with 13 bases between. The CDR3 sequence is CASTRSEGQPQHF. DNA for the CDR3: TGTGCCAGCACCCGATCGGAGGGTCAGCCCCAGCATTTT.

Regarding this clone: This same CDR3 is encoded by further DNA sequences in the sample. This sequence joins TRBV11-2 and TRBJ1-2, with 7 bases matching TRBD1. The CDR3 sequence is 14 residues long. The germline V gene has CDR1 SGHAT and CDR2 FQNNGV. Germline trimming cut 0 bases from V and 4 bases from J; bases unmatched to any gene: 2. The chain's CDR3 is CASSLDGTAYGYTF. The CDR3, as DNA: TGTGCCAGCAGCTTAGACGGGACAGCCTATGGCTACACCTTC.

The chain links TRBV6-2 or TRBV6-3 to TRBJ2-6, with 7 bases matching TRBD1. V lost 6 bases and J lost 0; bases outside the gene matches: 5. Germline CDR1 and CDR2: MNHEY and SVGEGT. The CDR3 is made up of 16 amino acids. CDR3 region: CASSRQGFSGANVLTF. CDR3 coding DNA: TGTGCCAGCAGCCGACAGGGTTTCTCTGGGGCCAACGTCCTGACTTTC.

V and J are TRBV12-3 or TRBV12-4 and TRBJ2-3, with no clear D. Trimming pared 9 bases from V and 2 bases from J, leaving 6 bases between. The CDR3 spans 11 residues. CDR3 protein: CASAVTDTQYF. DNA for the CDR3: TGTGCCAGTGCGGTCACAGATACGCAGTATTTT.

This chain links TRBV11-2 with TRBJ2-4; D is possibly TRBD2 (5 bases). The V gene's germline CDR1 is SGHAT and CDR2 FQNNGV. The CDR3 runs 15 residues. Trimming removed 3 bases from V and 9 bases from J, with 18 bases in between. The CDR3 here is CASSFEGGELGIQYF. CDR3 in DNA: TGTGCCAGCAGCTTTGAGGGTGGGGAATTGGGCATTCAGTACTTC.

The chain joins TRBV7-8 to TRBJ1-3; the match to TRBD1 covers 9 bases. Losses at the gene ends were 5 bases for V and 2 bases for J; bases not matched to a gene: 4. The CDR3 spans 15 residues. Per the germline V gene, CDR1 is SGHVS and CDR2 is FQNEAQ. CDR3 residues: CASSQNRGPGNTIYF. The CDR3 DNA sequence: TGTGCCAGCAGCCAGAACAGGGGGCCTGGAAACACCATATATTTT.

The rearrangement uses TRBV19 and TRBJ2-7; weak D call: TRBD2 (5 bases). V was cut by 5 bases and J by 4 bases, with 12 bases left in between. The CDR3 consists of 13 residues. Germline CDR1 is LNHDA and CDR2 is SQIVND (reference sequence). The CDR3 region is CASSSRESYEQYF. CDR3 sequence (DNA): TGTGCCAGTAGTTCCCGGGAATCTTACGAGCAGTACTTC.

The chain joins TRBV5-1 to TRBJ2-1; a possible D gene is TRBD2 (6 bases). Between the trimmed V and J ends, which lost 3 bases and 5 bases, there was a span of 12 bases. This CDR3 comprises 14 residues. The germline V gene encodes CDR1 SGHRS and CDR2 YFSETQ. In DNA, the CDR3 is TGCGCCAGCAGCTCGGAGGGATTAAACAATGAGCAGTTCTTC. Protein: CASSSEGLNNEQFF.

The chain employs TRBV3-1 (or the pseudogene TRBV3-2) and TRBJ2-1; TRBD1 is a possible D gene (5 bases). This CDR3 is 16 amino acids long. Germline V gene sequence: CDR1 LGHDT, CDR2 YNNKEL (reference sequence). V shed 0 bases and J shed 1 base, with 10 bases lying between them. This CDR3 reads CASSQDGPGSYNEQFF. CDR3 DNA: TGTGCCAGCAGCCAAGATGGGCCAGGGTCCTACAATGAGCAGTTCTTC.

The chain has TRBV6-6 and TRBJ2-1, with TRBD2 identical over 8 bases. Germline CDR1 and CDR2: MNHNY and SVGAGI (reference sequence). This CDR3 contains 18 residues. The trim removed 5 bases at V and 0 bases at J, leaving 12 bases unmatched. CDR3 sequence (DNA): TGTGCCAGCAGTCCTAGACCCAGCGGGAGTGCCTCCTACAATGAGCAGTTCTTC. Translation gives CASSPRPSGSASYNEQFF.

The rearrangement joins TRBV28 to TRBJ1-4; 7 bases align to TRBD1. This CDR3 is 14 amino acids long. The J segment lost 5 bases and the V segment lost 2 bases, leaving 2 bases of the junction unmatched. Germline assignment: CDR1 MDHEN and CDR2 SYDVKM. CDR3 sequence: CASSLPQGNEKLFF. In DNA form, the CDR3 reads TGTGCCAGCAGTTTACCACAGGGGAATGAAAAACTGTTTTTT.

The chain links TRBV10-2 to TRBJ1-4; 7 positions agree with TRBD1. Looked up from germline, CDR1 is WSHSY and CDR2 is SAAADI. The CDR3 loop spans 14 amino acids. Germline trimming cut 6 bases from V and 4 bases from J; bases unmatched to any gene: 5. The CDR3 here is CASSSGQLNEKLFF. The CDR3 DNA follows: TGCGCCAGCAGCTCGGGACAGCTTAATGAAAAACTGTTTTTT.

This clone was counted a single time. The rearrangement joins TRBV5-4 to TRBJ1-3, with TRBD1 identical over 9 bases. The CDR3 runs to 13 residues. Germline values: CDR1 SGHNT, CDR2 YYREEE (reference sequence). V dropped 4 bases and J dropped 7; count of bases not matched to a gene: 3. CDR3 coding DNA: TGTGCCAGCAGCACGGGACAGGGTAACACCATATATTTT. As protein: CASSTGQGNTIYF.

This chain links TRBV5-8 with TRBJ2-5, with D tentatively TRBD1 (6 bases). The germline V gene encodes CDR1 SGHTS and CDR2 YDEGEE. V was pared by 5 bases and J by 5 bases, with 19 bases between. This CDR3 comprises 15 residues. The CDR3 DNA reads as TGTGCCAGCAGTCGGCCGGCTACAGGGTACGAGACCCAGTACTTC. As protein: CASSRPATGYETQYF.

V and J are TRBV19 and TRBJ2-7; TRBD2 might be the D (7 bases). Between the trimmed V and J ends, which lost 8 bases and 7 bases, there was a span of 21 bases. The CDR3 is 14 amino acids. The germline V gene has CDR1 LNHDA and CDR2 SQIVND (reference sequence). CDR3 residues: CASAPLTSQGEQYF. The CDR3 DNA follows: TGTGCCAGTGCCCCCTTGACTAGCCAGGGGGAGCAGTACTTC.